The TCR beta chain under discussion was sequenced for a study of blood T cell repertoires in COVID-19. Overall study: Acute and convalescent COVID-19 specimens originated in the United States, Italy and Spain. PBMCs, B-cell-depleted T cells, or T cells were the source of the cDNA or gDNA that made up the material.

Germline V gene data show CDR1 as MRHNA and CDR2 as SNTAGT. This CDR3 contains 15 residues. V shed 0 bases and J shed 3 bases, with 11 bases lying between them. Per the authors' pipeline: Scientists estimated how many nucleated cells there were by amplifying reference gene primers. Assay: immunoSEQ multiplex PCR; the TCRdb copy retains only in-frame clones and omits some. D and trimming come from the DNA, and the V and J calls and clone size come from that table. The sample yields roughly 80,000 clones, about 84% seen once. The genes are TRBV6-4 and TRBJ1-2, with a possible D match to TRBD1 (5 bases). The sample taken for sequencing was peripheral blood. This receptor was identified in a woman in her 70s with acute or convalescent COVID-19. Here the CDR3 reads CASSDSNQGYYGYTF. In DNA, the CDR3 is TGTGCCAGCAGTGACTCGAACCAGGGCTACTATGGCTACACCTTC.